Below are 6 T cell receptor beta chains sequenced from a single sample in a study of T cells after yellow fever vaccination. MiXCR, run by TCRdb on the 5' RACE reads, gives a single entry per CDR3 protein. The data hold roughly 310,000 distinct CDR3 sequences, with roughly 8.7% observed a single time. Sequencing was performed on PBMCs, taken on the day of the first yellow fever vaccination. Receptors were obtained from a man aged 18-30 years who received the YFV17D yellow fever vaccine.

The chain joins TRBV9 to TRBJ2-1; TRBD2 aligns across 8 bases. The CDR3 runs to 14 residues. The trim removed 3 bases at V and 8 bases at J, leaving 7 bases unmatched. Germline V gene sequence: CDR1 SGDLS, CDR2 YYNGEE. CDR3 sequence (DNA): TGTGCCAGCAGCGCAAGCGGGGGTGTCGATGAGCAGTTCTTC. Amino acids: CASSASGGVDEQFF. Supplemented by reference TRBV9 and TRBJ2-1, the full variable domain reads DSGVTQTPKHLITATGQRVTLRCSPRSGDLSVYWYQQSLDQGLQFLIQYYNGEERAKGNILERFSAQQFPDLHSELNLSSLELGDSALYFCASSASGGVDEQFFGPGTRLTVL.

The V gene is TRBV29-1, the J gene TRBJ1-2, with TRBD1 matching over 9 bases. The CDR3 loop spans 15 amino acids. In germline, CDR1 is SQVTM, CDR2 ANQGSEA. V shed 4 bases and J 5 bases; nucleotides not matched to a gene: 11. Here the CDR3 reads CSVAKSGTGSYGYTF. Here the CDR3 DNA reads TGCAGCGTTGCCAAGTCCGGGACAGGGTCTTATGGCTACACCTTC.

This chain links TRBV5-1 with TRBJ2-5; D gene unclear. V lost 4 bases, J lost 4 bases, and 11 bases lay in between. The CDR3 extends over 13 amino acids. Germline CDR1 and CDR2: SGHRS and YFSETQ. Here the CDR3 DNA reads TGCGCCAGCAGCCCGTCCGCCCCAGAGACCCAGTACTTC. Encoded protein: CASSPSAPETQYF. Combining the CDR3 with reference TRBV5-1 and TRBJ2-5 gives the whole variable domain KAGVTQTPRYLIKTRGQQVTLSCSPISGHRSVSWYQQTPGQGLQFLFEYFSETQRNKGNFPGRFSGRQFSNSRSEMNVSTLELGDSALYLCASSPSAPETQYFGPGTRLLVL.

This clonotype was seen only a few times. The rearrangement links TRBV18 to TRBJ2-3, with D possibly being TRBD2 (7 bases). Trimming removed 6 bases at V and 1 base at J, with 32 bases between. The CDR3 has 21 residues. CDR1 and CDR2 from the germline V gene are KGHSH and LQKENI. For the CDR3, the DNA is TGTGCCAGCTCGACCAGCATCACGTTCGGGACATCAAGCGGGGGCACAGATACGCAGTATTTT. Translated: CASSTSITFGTSSGGTDTQYF.

The chain has TRBV5-6 and TRBJ2-5; 7 bases line up with TRBD1. The CDR3 loop spans 16 amino acids. Losses at the gene ends were 4 bases for V and 5 bases for J; bases not matched to a gene: 14. Germline V lookup: CDR1 SGHDT, CDR2 YYEEEE. CDR3 sequence reads: CASSPSPDREFETQYF. The CDR3 coding sequence is TGTGCCAGCAGCCCAAGCCCTGACAGGGAGTTTGAGACCCAGTACTTC.

A few counts support this clonotype. V and J are TRBV20-1 and TRBJ1-6; D is possibly TRBD1 (5 bases). V lost 6 bases and J lost 0, with 18 bases in between. The length of the CDR3 is 17 residues. CDR1 and CDR2 from the germline V gene are DFQATT and SNEGSKA (reference sequence). DNA for the CDR3: TGCAGTGCGCCGGACAAGGGTCTAAGCTCCTATAATTCACCCCTCCACTTT. Translation: CSAPDKGLSSYNSPLHF.